The table lists the clone carrying this T cell receptor (beta chain) with a few counts. Its antigen is not identified. At least 7 million PBMCs were isolated per sample. The junction had 6 bases not matched to a gene; V was cut back by 1 base and J by 3 bases. Germline CDR1 and CDR2: SGHTA and FQGNSA. This CDR3 spans 15 amino acids. Then a second PCR, running roughly 7 to 11 cycles, was carried out with a sample-barcoded 5' primer and a J-beta primer mix. Unique molecular identifiers of 12 random nucleotides labeled each cDNA. TCRdb recomputed calls from the 5' RACE reads with MiXCR, one row per CDR3 protein. The sample shows 650,000 or so distinct CDR3 sequences, 52% of them seen only once. The source of the sample is a study of blood T cells in healthy people across ages. General study results and limits: Fewer expanded clones and more diversity marked long-lived versus aged donors.

J is TRBJ2-7 and V is TRBV7-2; TRBD2 matches at 7 bases. Sequenced: blood. This clonotype was sampled from a woman of 80 years or more in good health. CDR3 amino acids: CASSLGGGLSYEQYF. CDR3 bases: TGTGCCAGCAGCTTAGGCGGGGGACTAAGCTACGAGCAGTACTTC.